This record covers a single T cell receptor (beta chain). There is no known antigen for this receptor. Per-nucleotide qualities are absent, and no much larger clonotype sits a single base away. This entry belongs to a study of tumor-infiltrating lymphocytes in primary liver carcinoma (dated by TCRdb to the late 2010s). At the level of the whole study: Between late 2015 and 2016, a handful of patients in China with histopathologically diagnosed primary liver carcinoma had surgical resection. Of the five patients, three men and two women aged 30 to 69 years, four had hepatocellular carcinoma and one had combined HCC and intrahepatic cholangiocarcinoma. Technical replicate repertoires showed high reproducibility, with mean shared-clone rates approximately 0.89 and correlation coefficients above 0.95. The five patients had tumors of stage T1-T3 N0M0, with maximum diameters ranging from about 4.2 to 10 cm. Across five regions of each liver tumor, along with adjacent normal tissue and blood, the study brought together TCRbeta repertoire sequencing, expression microarrays and whole-exome sequencing. A total of 35 or so specimens from 5 patients went through TCRbeta repertoire sequencing, namely 25 tumor regions, 5 adjacent noncancerous liver tissues and 5 peripheral blood samples. Samples yielded roughly 3.65 to 7.5 million productive TCRbeta reads; read depth did not differ significantly between tissue types. Here is what the overall study found, with its caveats: Bulk unsorted samples precluded comparing CD4+ and CD8+ T cell repertoires. Repertoire overlap was found to be higher between tumor regions (mean roughly 36%) than between tumor-adjacent (approximately 17%) or tumor-blood (14%) pairs, consistent with antigen-driven expansion. With just 4 or 5 patients in the study, the authors point out that the findings should be validated in a larger study. Because sequencing covered only the TCR beta chain and unpaired alpha chains were not captured, true repertoire diversity is likely underestimated. The top 250 clones accounted for a significantly greater share of the repertoire in tumors than in blood (p = 0.039).

Starting from approximately 0.5 ug total RNA, TCRbeta-specific cDNA was produced by reverse transcription with a constant-region primer and ProtoScript II reverse transcriptase. The TCRbeta libraries were prepared through three rounds of nested multiplex PCR following a slightly modified ARM-PCR procedure. The first two PCR rounds used multiplex TRBV1-TRBV30 forward primers with a Cbeta reverse primer, each for 10 cycles. Sample barcodes and Illumina adapters were added in a final 25-cycle PCR with Deep VentR polymerase. Before sequencing, amplicons between 200 and 500 bp were purified from gel using a QIAquick gel extraction kit. An Illumina HiSeq 2500 was used to sequence the TCRbeta amplicons with 250-bp paired-end reads. The authors' analysis ran thus. Quality trimming of reads was performed with Trimmomatic v0.33, and paired reads were merged with FLASH v1.2.11 so that full CDR3 sequences could be recovered. V, D and J germline segments were assigned to the rearranged TCRbeta sequences by MiGEC v1.2.1b. VDJtools v1.0.0 computed clonotype statistics and Shannon-Wiener diversity indices. Except for diversity analysis, only the 250 most abundant clonotypes of each sample were used in subsequent analyses to reduce sampling bias. Starting from the raw public reads, TCRdb applied fastp trimming at Q25, assembled clones with MiXCR and retained in-frame beta chains. A single entry per CDR3 protein holds the most common genes and DNA from its merged rows. Here the V and J calls rest on TCRdb's processing, not on the authors' analysis. This sample comprises about 310,000 distinct CDR3 sequences, roughly 60% of them detected only once. The top ten hold about 15% of the sample.

The junction carries 8 bases between V and J, which are trimmed by 5 bases and 4 bases respectively. As encoded in the germline V gene (reference sequence), CDR1 is MNHEY while CDR2 is SMNVEV. From cysteine to phenylalanine, the CDR3 is 13 amino acids long. Only the CDR3 DNA is retained, 39 bases long and in frame from the first base. Blood RNA was extracted from unsorted whole blood with TRIzol reagent; germline DNA came from the DNeasy Blood & Tissue kit. Chronic HBV infection was present in the patients, and the patients were treatment-naive at sampling. Before surgery, 3.5 to 4 milliliters of peripheral blood were drawn into K2EDTA tubes.

Here the chain combines TRBV27 and TRBJ2-2, with the D gene call left open. Sequenced: peripheral blood. The clonotype was recovered from a woman aged 25 to 39 with primary liver carcinoma and hepatitis B virus infection. The bases are TGTGCCAGCAGTATAGGGATCACCGGGGAGCTGTTTTTT. It translates to CASSIGITGELFF.